Below are 16 T cell receptor beta chains sequenced from a single sample in a study of blood T cell repertoires in COVID-19. The repertoire was sequenced with immunoSEQ multiplex PCR; TCRdb's copy has only in-frame clones and lacks some. In the table there are roughly 200,000 clones, about 88% of which are singletons. Sequenced input: peripheral blood. The receptors derive from a man aged 55 to 70 with acute or convalescent COVID-19.

V gene TRBV24-1 combines with J gene TRBJ2-5; D may be TRBD1 (5 bases). V shed 8 bases and J shed 5 bases, with 14 bases lying between them. Germline V CDR1 and CDR2: KGHDR, SFDVKD. The CDR3 is 13 residues long. CDR3: CATIRTGVETQYF. The CDR3 region has the DNA TGTGCCACCATTCGAACAGGAGTGGAGACCCAGTACTTC.

The rearrangement uses TRBV18 and TRBJ1-2, with 9 bases matching TRBD1. The CDR3 totals 16 residues. In germline, CDR1 is KGHSH, CDR2 LQKENI. The trim removed 3 bases at V and 8 bases at J, leaving 13 bases unmatched. As DNA, the CDR3 is TGTGCCAGCTCACCCTATGGGACAGGGCAGCTCTCAGGCTACACCTTC. This sequence encodes CASSPYGTGQLSGYTF.

The CDR3 nucleotides read TGTGCCAGCAGCCCCGGGACAGGGAACTATGGCTACACCTTC. This sequence encodes CASSPGTGNYGYTF. The chain recombines TRBV11-1 with TRBJ1-2; 9 bases align to TRBD1. J was trimmed by 2 bases and V by 5 bases; bases with no gene match: 3. The CDR3 loop spans 14 amino acids. Germline V gene sequence: CDR1 SGHAT, CDR2 FQDESV (reference sequence).

The rearrangement links TRBV3-1 (or the pseudogene TRBV3-2) to TRBJ2-2; TRBD1 matches at 8 bases. The ends lost 4 bases at V and 8 bases at J; junction bases unmatched: 6. The length of the CDR3 is 14 residues. Germline CDR1 reads LGHDT; CDR2 reads YNNKEL (reference sequence). DNA for the CDR3: TGTGCCAGCAGCCTGGACAGGGCGAAAGGGGAGCTGTTTTTT. As protein: CASSLDRAKGELFF.

The V call is TRBV24-1, the J call TRBJ1-2, with 9 positions matching TRBD1. This CDR3 comprises 18 residues. Germline V gives CDR1 KGHDR, CDR2 SFDVKD. V was clipped by 3 bases and J by 5 bases; unmatched bases: 15. The CDR3 nucleotides are TGTGCCACCAGTGATCCCCGGACAGGGGCGCATTGGGAGTATGGCTACACCTTC. This encodes CATSDPRTGAHWEYGYTF.

The chain combines TRBV4-2 with TRBJ2-2; possible D gene TRBD2, 5 bases. CDR3 length: 16 amino acids. V dropped 2 bases and J dropped 5 bases, with 15 bases sitting between them. Germline V gene sequence: CDR1 LGHNA, CDR2 YNFKEQ. The CDR3 DNA reads as TGTGCCAGCAGCCAACATTGGCGGGTCAGTACCGGGGAGCTGTTTTTT. It codes for CASSQHWRVSTGELFF.

The chain is built from TRBV6-5 and TRBJ2-3, with D tentatively TRBD2 (5 bases). CDR3 length: 16 amino acids. Trimming left V 0 bases short and J 1 base short, with 11 bases between. Germline CDR1 is MNHEY and CDR2 is SVGAGI. Here the CDR3 DNA reads TGTGCCAGCAGTTACTCAGAGGTGCGGGGCACAGATACGCAGTATTTT. It codes for CASSYSEVRGTDTQYF.

The chain joins TRBV14 to TRBJ2-7, with 7 bases lining up with TRBD1. Germline lookup yields CDR1 SGHDN and CDR2 FVKESK. The length of the CDR3 is 15 residues. Trimming removed 4 bases from V and 0 bases from J; junction bases left unmatched: 6. CDR3 coding DNA: TGTGCCAGCAGCCTGACAGGGCGCCTCTCCTACGAGCAGTACTTC. Its translation: CASSLTGRLSYEQYF.

This clone was observed a handful of times. The V and J genes are TRBV27 and TRBJ1-3; D is undetermined. The CDR3 consists of 12 residues. Germline CDR1 is MNHEY and CDR2 is SMNVEV (reference sequence). V lost 5 bases to trimming and J lost 8 bases, with 10 bases between them. For the CDR3, the DNA is TGTGCCAGCAGTAATAGCTGGGACACCATATATTTT. Its protein product is CASSNSWDTIYF.

This chain links TRBV5-5 with TRBJ1-6; D unclear. The CDR3 is 15 residues long. V was shortened by 1 base and J by 0 bases, with 5 bases between the two germline ends. Germline V gene data show CDR1 as SGHKS and CDR2 as YYEKEE (reference sequence). The CDR3 sequence: CASSLYSSYNSPLHF. The CDR3 DNA reads TGTGCCAGCAGCTTGTATAGCTCCTATAATTCACCCCTCCACTTT.

The chain couples TRBV15 to TRBJ2-7; TRBD2 matches 8 bases. Germline V gene lookup returns CDR1 LNHNV and CDR2 YYDKDF (reference sequence). The CDR3 runs 15 residues. V shed 0 bases and J 5 bases; nucleotides not matched to a gene: 6. CDR3 residues: CATSRDPGGSDEQYF. The CDR3 region has the DNA TGTGCCACCAGCAGAGATCCGGGGGGGTCGGACGAGCAGTACTTC.

The chain joins TRBV27 to TRBJ1-5; D is undetermined. CDR1 and CDR2 (germline): MNHEY, SMNVEV (reference sequence). Trimming removed 5 bases at V and 2 bases at J, with 7 bases between. The CDR3 spans 13 residues. In DNA, the CDR3 is TGTGCCAGCAGTGGGCTTGGCAATCAGCCCCAGCATTTT. This codes for CASSGLGNQPQHF.

This chain connects TRBV5-1 to TRBJ1-1; TRBD1 is a possible D gene (5 bases). This CDR3 has 16 residues. Trimming stripped 2 bases from V and 1 base from J, with 15 bases between. Germline CDR1 is SGHRS and CDR2 is YFSETQ. The CDR3 DNA is TGCGCCAGCAGCTTAACCCCGGGACTTTCGAACACTGAAGCTTTCTTT. Amino acids: CASSLTPGLSNTEAFF.

The chain joins TRBV18 to TRBJ2-7; no firm D call. The germline CDR1 and CDR2 sequences are KGHSH and LQKENI. CDR3 size: 14 residues. V lost 6 bases and J lost 1, with 13 bases in between. The CDR3 DNA reads TGTGCCAGCTCCCCCAGTCTCCCTTCCTACGAGCAGTACTTC. It is translated as CASSPSLPSYEQYF.

This chain links TRBV30 with TRBJ2-5, with a weak D call TRBD1 (5 bases). The V gene's germline CDR1 is GTSNPN and CDR2 SVGIG (reference sequence). The V end was cut by 8 bases, the J end by 5 bases, with 18 bases between. The CDR3 extends over 13 amino acids. The CDR3 loop reads CAGFLGRGETQYF. DNA of the CDR3: TGTGCCGGATTCTTGGGGCGTGGGGAGACCCAGTACTTC.

The chain combines TRBV28 with TRBJ2-2, with D possibly being TRBD2 (5 bases). The CDR3 is 15 amino acids. The V and J ends lost 2 bases and 4 bases respectively, with 11 bases between them. Germline CDR1 is MDHEN and CDR2 is SYDVKM. The CDR3 nucleotides read TGTGCCAGCAGTTTAACCGGGGTACTCACCGGGGAGCTGTTTTTT. It is translated as CASSLTGVLTGELFF.